This T cell receptor (beta chain) was sequenced during a study of technical replicates of blood from a handful of donors. The CDR3 extends over 13 amino acids. The germline gives CDR1 LGHNA, CDR2 YNFKEQ. Between the trimmed V and J ends, which lost 3 bases and 0 bases, there was a span of 6 bases. Generated by immunoSEQ multiplex PCR, the TCRdb table keeps only in-frame clones and is missing some. Of about 76,000 clones listed, approximately 97% were seen once; the top ten hold 0.21%. The chain is built from TRBV4-2 and TRBJ2-7; no firm D call. This clonotype was obtained from a human donor in good health. The sequenced material came from T cells isolated from PBMCs. The CDR3 is CASSQPSSYEQYF. The CDR3 DNA sequence: TGTGCCAGCAGCCAGCCCAGCTCCTACGAGCAGTACTTC.